This is a list of T cell receptor beta chains from one sample in a study of blood T cell repertoires in COVID-19. Sequenced by immunoSEQ multiplex PCR; TCRdb stores in-frame clones only, minus some. The sample has around 100,000 clones, approximately 80% seen once. The specimen sequenced was peripheral blood. Source of these receptors: a man over 45 with active or convalescent COVID-19. The CDR3 runs from the conserved cysteine through the conserved F or W. A D gene is named only where the DNA matches it firmly. Size is omitted from some rows. Given values are once, few, many or a class for expanded clones.

TRBV18	TRBD1	TRBJ1-1	NA	TGTGCCAGCTCGCGAGAGACAGGGGGCACTGAAGCTTTCTTT	CASSRETGGTEAFF
TRBV6-1	TRBD2	TRBJ2-3	NA	TGTGCCAGCAGTGAATTTCGGGGGTCGACCAGCGGGAGGGGAGATACGCAGTATTTT	CASSEFRGSTSGRGDTQYF
TRBV30	TRBD2	TRBJ2-3	once	TGTGCCTGGAGTGTACCCCTAGCGGGTAGCACAGATACGCAGTATTTT	CAWSVPLAGSTDTQYF
TRBV18	TRBD2	TRBJ2-5	NA	TGTGCCAGCTCATCCGGCGCCGAGACACGACCCACTCCGGGACTAGCGCTTCAAGAGACCCAGTACTTC	CASSSGAETRPTPGLALQETQYF
TRBV15	TRBD1	TRBJ1-5	NA	TGTGCCACCAGCCCAGGGGGGAGCAATCAGCCCCAGCATTTT	CATSPGGSNQPQHF
TRBV9	TRBD1	TRBJ2-3	NA	TGTGCCAGCAGCACACAGGGGTGGACAGATACGCAGTATTTT	CASSTQGWTDTQYF
TRBV11-2	NA	TRBJ2-3	NA	TGTGCCAGCAGCTTAGATCTACGAGATACGCAGTATTTT	CASSLDLRDTQYF
TRBV19	NA	TRBJ2-5	NA	TGTGCCAGTAGTATAGAGCTCGGGGAGACCCAGTACTTC	CASSIELGETQYF
TRBV24-1	NA	TRBJ1-2	NA	TGTGCCACCAGTGATCAGCGACAGGTTGGCTACACCTTC	CATSDQRQVGYTF
TRBV3-1/TRBV3-2	TRBD1	TRBJ2-5	NA	TGTGCCAGCAGCCACCTACAGGGGCGCGGGCGGGAGACCCAGTACTTC	CASSHLQGRGRETQYF
TRBV7-2	TRBD2	TRBJ2-7	NA	TGTGCCAGCAGCCACTCTAGCGGGAGGAGCTCCTACGAGCAGTACTTC	CASSHSSGRSSYEQYF
TRBV3-1/TRBV3-2	NA	TRBJ1-2	NA	TGTGCCAGCAGCCAAGTACAGGGTGACGTTGGCTACACCTTC	CASSQVQGDVGYTF
TRBV13	TRBD1	TRBJ2-5	NA	TGTGCCAGCAGCTACCGGGACAGGTACCAAATACAAGAGACCCAGTACTTC	CASSYRDRYQIQETQYF
TRBV4-1	NA	TRBJ1-2	NA	TGCGCCAGCAGGCATCTCGCAGGGGCAACTGGCTACACCTTC	CASRHLAGATGYTF
TRBV11-3	NA	TRBJ2-1	NA	TGTGCCAGCAGCTCCGCCGGGAATGAGCAGTTCTTC	CASSSAGNEQFF
TRBV7-8	NA	TRBJ1-3	medium-sized	TGTGCCAGCAGCTTAGATAGTACTGGAAACACCATATATTTT	CASSLDSTGNTIYF
TRBV4-1	TRBD2	TRBJ2-1	NA	TGCGCCAGCAGCCGACAAGACCTCATAGCGGGAGGGAATGAGCAGTTCTTC	CASSRQDLIAGGNEQFF
TRBV27	TRBD2	TRBJ2-3	NA	TGTGCCAGCAACTGGAGCGGGGGGAACACAGATACGCAGTATTTT	CASNWSGGNTDTQYF
TRBV28	NA	TRBJ2-1	NA	TGTGCCAGCAGTACCTTGACAGCCTACAATGAGCAGTTCTTC	CASSTLTAYNEQFF
TRBV7-3	TRBD1	TRBJ1-2	NA	TGTGCCAGCAGCTTAAGGTTGATCGGGACAGACTATGGCTACACCTTC	CASSLRLIGTDYGYTF
TRBV5-1	NA	TRBJ1-1	NA	TGCGCCAGCAGAGGATACAGCGGCACTGAAGCTTTCTTT	CASRGYSGTEAFF
TRBV6-1	NA	TRBJ1-5	NA	TGTGCCAGCAGTGAACAGGGGAACCAGCCCCAGCATTTT	CASSEQGNQPQHF
TRBV7-9	NA	TRBJ1-5	few	TGTGCCAGCAGCTTAGAAAGCCTGCCCCAGCATTTT	CASSLESLPQHF
TRBV18	TRBD1	TRBJ2-2	NA	TGTGCCAGCTCACCACCTGGACAGGGGAGCACCGGGGAGCTGTTTTTT	CASSPPGQGSTGELFF
TRBV11-3	NA	TRBJ2-2	NA	TGTGCCAGCAGCTTGGTCGGTCCGGGCCGGGGAACCGGGGAGCTGTTTTTT	CASSLVGPGRGTGELFF
TRBV6-1	TRBD1	TRBJ1-2	few	TGTGCCAGCAGTGACCGACAGGGGGCTTTGATCAGTGGCTACACCTTC	CASSDRQGALISGYTF
TRBV28	TRBD1	TRBJ2-7	NA	TGTGCCAGCGCAACAGGGGGAACAGAGCAGTACTTC	CASATGGTEQYF
TRBV5-4	TRBD2	TRBJ2-5	few	TGTGCCAGCAGTCGGAGAGTACTAGCGGGAGGTCGAGAGACCCAGTACTTC	CASSRRVLAGGRETQYF
TRBV3-1/TRBV3-2	NA	TRBJ1-2	NA	TGTGCCAGCAGCCAAGGGAGCGGACGTGGCTACACCTTC	CASSQGSGRGYTF
TRBV5-1	NA	TRBJ2-3	NA	TGCGCCAGCAGCCTCAGCGGTAGCACAGATACGCAGTATTTT	CASSLSGSTDTQYF
TRBV28	TRBD1	TRBJ1-1	NA	TGTGCCAGCAATGTCCAGGGGGCTGAAGCTTTCTTT	CASNVQGAEAFF
TRBV3-1/TRBV3-2	NA	TRBJ1-2	NA	TGTGCCAGCAGCCCCTCACAGGTTTATGGCTACACCTTC	CASSPSQVYGYTF
TRBV5-1	NA	TRBJ2-1	NA	TGCGCCAGCAGCTTGGCCCTAGAATACAATGAGCAGTTCTTC	CASSLALEYNEQFF
TRBV24-1	NA	TRBJ2-5	NA	TGTGCCACCAGTGATCCCCGGGACACCCAAGAGACCCAGTACTTC	CATSDPRDTQETQYF
TRBV3-1/TRBV3-2	NA	TRBJ1-2	NA	TGTGCCAGCAGCCAAGGTACTCTCGGAGGATTTGGCTACACCTTC	CASSQGTLGGFGYTF
TRBV7-9	NA	TRBJ2-3	NA	TGTGCCAGCAGCCCCGCAGATACGCAGTATTTT	CASSPADTQYF
TRBV19	TRBD1	TRBJ2-7	NA	TGTGCCAGTAGTTCCCCTCGGGACAGGCCCTACGAGCAGTACTTC	CASSSPRDRPYEQYF
TRBV5-5	NA	TRBJ1-2	NA	TGTGCCAGCAGCTTTCTGGAGGGCCAGGGTGGCTACACCTTC	CASSFLEGQGGYTF
TRBV4-2	TRBD2	TRBJ2-7	NA	TGTGCCAGCAGCCAAGAAAAGCCTAGCGGGATCGACGAGCAGTACTTC	CASSQEKPSGIDEQYF
TRBV24-1	NA	TRBJ1-1	NA	TGTGCCACCAGTAACATCATGAACACTGAAGCTTTCTTT	CATSNIMNTEAFF
TRBV5-1	NA	TRBJ2-7	NA	TGCGCCAGCAGCTTGGCTGTGGGGACATCATACGAGCAGTACTTC	CASSLAVGTSYEQYF
TRBV4-2	TRBD2	TRBJ2-5	NA	TGTGCCAGCAGCCCAAGTAAAACAGGACTAGCCCGGGAGACCCAGTACTTC	CASSPSKTGLARETQYF
TRBV5-1	NA	TRBJ2-3	NA	TGCGCCAGCAGCTTGGTTTCGAGTGCTAGCACAGATACGCAGTATTTT	CASSLVSSASTDTQYF
TRBV9	TRBD1	TRBJ2-7	NA	TGTGCCAGCAGCGTTTTGGACAGGGCGGGCGAGCAGTACTTC	CASSVLDRAGEQYF
TRBV24-1	TRBD1	TRBJ1-4	NA	TGTGCCACCAGTGACGGACAGGATGAAAAACTGTTTTTT	CATSDGQDEKLFF
TRBV5-4	NA	TRBJ2-1	NA	TGTGCCAGCAGCTTGAGCAGGGCTAACAATGAGCAGTTCTTC	CASSLSRANNEQFF
TRBV19	NA	TRBJ1-5	NA	TGTGCCAGTAGTATCCAAGAGGGGGTTCCCCAGCATTTT	CASSIQEGVPQHF
TRBV13	NA	TRBJ1-5	NA	TGTGCCAGCAGCCGGGGGGGACATCACAATCAGCCCCAGCATTTT	CASSRGGHHNQPQHF
TRBV29-1	NA	TRBJ2-1	NA	TGCAGCGTTGAACAAAGCCCCAATGAGCAGTTCTTC	CSVEQSPNEQFF
TRBV7-9	TRBD2	TRBJ2-2	NA	TGTGCCAGCAGATCGGGACTAGCGGGGGACACCGGGGAGCTGTTTTTT	CASRSGLAGDTGELFF
TRBV6-2/TRBV6-3	NA	TRBJ2-7	NA	TGTGCCAGCAGTTACCAGGACGAGCAGTACTTC	CASSYQDEQYF
TRBV24-1	TRBD1	TRBJ1-1	once	TGTGCCACCAGTGCAACTCCGGGACAGGGGTACACTGAAGCTTTCTTT	CATSATPGQGYTEAFF